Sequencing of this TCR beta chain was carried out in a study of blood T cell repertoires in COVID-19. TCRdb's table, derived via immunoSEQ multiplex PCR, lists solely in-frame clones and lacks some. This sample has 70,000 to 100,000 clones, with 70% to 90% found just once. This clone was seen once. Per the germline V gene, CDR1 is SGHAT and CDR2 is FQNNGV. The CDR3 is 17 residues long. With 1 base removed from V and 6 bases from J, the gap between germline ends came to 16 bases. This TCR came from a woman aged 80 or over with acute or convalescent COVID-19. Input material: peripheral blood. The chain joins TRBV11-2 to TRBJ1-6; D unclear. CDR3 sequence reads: CASSLGRARASNSPLHF. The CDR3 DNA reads TGTGCCAGCAGCTTAGGGAGGGCGCGAGCCTCTAATTCACCCCTCCACTTT.